Below are 28 T cell receptor beta chains sequenced from a single sample in a study of shared clonotypes between healthy human individuals. Some clones are missing from TCRdb's copy, which holds only in-frame ones; the method was immunoSEQ multiplex PCR. The sample consists of about 1.1 million clones, 60% to 85% of them appearing once. The sequenced material came from memory CD4+ T cells from PBMCs. Subset given: CD45RA-negative fraction. The receptors originated from a man between 18 and 35 years old in good health. Some clones in this sample may be carry-over from other donors' samples.

This clone was recorded only once. Being one base from a much bigger clone, this may be a read error. J is TRBJ1-5 and V is TRBV4-2, with TRBD1 as a possible D gene (5 bases). Per germline, CDR1 LGHNA and CDR2 YNFKEQ. The CDR3 has 15 residues. The CDR3 sequence: CASSQEFWGNQLQHF. The CDR3 bases are TGTGCCAGCAGCCAAGAGTTTTGGGGCAATCAGCTCCAGCATTTT.

The V and J genes are TRBV5-1 and TRBJ1-1; 8 nucleotides match TRBD1. J was trimmed by 1 base and V by 3 bases; bases with no gene match: 8. Looked up from germline, CDR1 is SGHRS and CDR2 is YFSETQ. This CDR3 comprises 16 residues. In DNA form, the CDR3 reads TGCGCCAGCAGCTCCGCCTTCAGGGGGCCGAACACTGAAGCTTTCTTT. Translation: CASSSAFRGPNTEAFF.

This clone was detected only once. The V gene is TRBV15, the J gene TRBJ2-5; no reliable D call. Germline V gene lookup returns CDR1 LNHNV and CDR2 YYDKDF (reference sequence). V lost 5 bases, J lost 8 bases, and 12 bases lay in between. CDR3 size: 12 residues. CDR3 loop: CATSGPEGTQYF. CDR3 coding DNA: TGTGCCACCAGCGGGCCTGAAGGTACCCAGTACTTC.

V usage is TRBV5-6 and J usage is TRBJ2-5; D is undetermined. The CDR3 consists of 12 residues. The V end lost 7 bases, the J end lost 5 bases, and 12 bases lay between the germline ends. Germline CDR1 is SGHDT and CDR2 is YYEEEE. The CDR3 nucleotides read TGTGCCAGCCTCGGCCTGGGGGAGACCCAGTACTTC. Translation: CASLGLGETQYF.

The chain recombines TRBV7-9 with TRBJ1-2; a weak D match, TRBD1 (6 bases). The CDR3 spans 14 residues. Germline assignment: CDR1 SEHNR and CDR2 FQNEAQ (reference sequence). Trimming shortened V by 5 bases and J by 1 base, and 11 bases separated the two germline ends. The CDR3: CASSRTGINYGYTF. CDR3 bases: TGTGCCAGCAGCCGAACAGGGATTAACTATGGCTACACCTTC. The full variable domain, its missing parts supplied by reference TRBV7-9 and TRBJ1-2, is DTGVSQNPRHKITKRGQNVTFRCDPISEHNRLYWYRQTLGQGPEFLTYFQNEAQLEKSRLLSDRFSAERPKGSFSTLEIQRTEQGDSAMYLCASSRTGINYGYTFGSGTRLTVV.

The chain links TRBV5-1 to TRBJ2-3, with 10 bases matching TRBD2. Germline V CDR1 and CDR2: SGHRS, YFSETQ. The V gene end was trimmed by 7 bases and the J gene end by 5 bases; junction bases not matched to a gene: 4. The CDR3 loop spans 13 amino acids. CDR3 protein: CASGTSEKDTQYF. As DNA, the CDR3 is TGCGCCAGCGGGACTAGCGAGAAAGATACGCAGTATTTT.

The chain has TRBV9 and TRBJ1-1, with TRBD1 as a possible D gene (5 bases). The germline V gene encodes CDR1 SGDLS and CDR2 YYNGEE. The V gene lost 5 bases and the J gene lost 7 bases, with 15 bases spanning the gap. The CDR3 has 13 residues. The CDR3 here is CASSINTDSEAFF. The CDR3 DNA sequence: TGTGCCAGCAGTATTAACACCGACAGTGAAGCTTTCTTT.

The chain uses TRBV20-1 and TRBJ2-7; tentatively, D is TRBD1 or TRBD2 (5 bases each). The CDR3 covers 10 residues. Germline lookup yields CDR1 DFQATT and CDR2 SNEGSKA (reference sequence). Trimming shortened V by 5 bases and J by 9 bases, and 11 bases separated the two germline ends. In DNA form, the CDR3 reads TGCAGTGCTGCATGGGGGTGGCAGTACTTC. Amino acid sequence: CSAAWGWQYF.

J is TRBJ2-3 and V is TRBV4-1; TRBD2 matches at 9 bases. Germline-derived CDR1 and CDR2 are MGHRA and YSYEKL. Trimming removed 3 bases from V and 2 bases from J; junction bases left unmatched: 9. The CDR3 extends over 17 amino acids. The CDR3, as DNA: TGCGCCAGCAGCCAGCGAACTAGCGGGTCTAACACAGATACGCAGTATTTT. Amino acid sequence: CASSQRTSGSNTDTQYF.

This clone was counted once. This chain connects TRBV2 to TRBJ1-2, with 10 positions matching TRBD1. Losses at the gene ends were 7 bases for V and 1 base for J; bases not matched to a gene: 6. Per germline, CDR1 SNHLY and CDR2 FYNNEI. The CDR3 has 15 residues. The CDR3 DNA follows: TGTGCCAGCAAGTCCGGGACAGGGGATAACTATGGCTACACCTTC. It translates to CASKSGTGDNYGYTF. The whole variable domain, filled in from reference TRBV2 and TRBJ1-2, reads EPEVTQTPSHQVTQMGQEVILRCVPISNHLYFYWYRQILGQKVEFLVSFYNNEISEKSEIFDDQFSVERPDGSNFTLKIRSTKLEDSAMYFCASKSGTGDNYGYTFGSGTRLTVV.

The V gene is TRBV7-3, the J gene TRBJ2-2; the D call may be TRBD1 or TRBD2 (5 bases each). Per the germline V gene, CDR1 is SGHTA and CDR2 is FQGTGA. This CDR3 has 16 residues. Between the trimmed V and J ends, which lost 3 bases and 6 bases, there was a span of 17 bases. The CDR3 region has the DNA TGTGCCAGCAGCTTCGCAGGGCGGGCTCACGCCGGGGAGCTGTTTTTT. Amino acids: CASSFAGRAHAGELFF.

A note on this clone: This clone may be a read error of a much larger clone one base away. The same CDR3 also results from other DNA sequences found in this sample. The V and J genes are TRBV6-1 and TRBJ1-5; D gene unclear. There are 12 residues in the CDR3. Germline V lookup: CDR1 MNHNS, CDR2 SASEGT. Deletions cut 6 bases from V and 0 bases from J, with 3 bases between. The CDR3 sequence is CASRYSNQPQHF. In DNA, the CDR3 is TGTGCCAGCAGGTATAGCAATCAGCCCCAGCATTTT.

Comments on this clone: Other DNA sequences in this specimen translate into the identical CDR3. The chain couples TRBV29-1 to TRBJ1-5, with TRBD1 as a possible D gene (5 bases). V dropped 4 bases and J dropped 4 bases, with 8 bases sitting between them. The CDR3 totals 12 residues. Germline V lookup: CDR1 SQVTM, CDR2 ANQGSEA. The CDR3 DNA follows: TGCAGCGTTGGGGGGGGAAATCAGCCCCAGCATTTT. Protein product: CSVGGGNQPQHF.

This clone was seen only a few times. This likely reflects a read error, since a far larger clone is one base away. Other nucleotide sequences in the sample specify the same CDR3. V is TRBV5-1 and J is TRBJ2-7; D ambiguous. V lost 4 bases to trimming and J lost 2 bases, with 4 bases between them. The length of the CDR3 is 11 residues. CDR1 is SGHRS, CDR2 YFSETQ, per germline. Here the CDR3 DNA reads TGCGCCAGCAGCGCCACCTACGAGCAGTACTTC. It specifies CASSATYEQYF.

This clone was seen a handful of times. V and J are TRBV27 and TRBJ1-5, with D unclear. There are 16 residues in the CDR3. V lost 2 bases and J lost 4, with 15 bases in between. Germline CDR1 and CDR2: MNHEY and SMNVEV (reference sequence). The CDR3 is CASSLKAPDGNQPQHF. CDR3 in DNA: TGTGCCAGCAGTTTAAAGGCCCCGGACGGTAATCAGCCCCAGCATTTT.

V gene TRBV2 combines with J gene TRBJ1-4; a weak D match, TRBD1 (6 bases). The germline gives CDR1 SNHLY, CDR2 FYNNEI. V lost 4 bases and J 3 bases, leaving 9 bases between the germline ends. CDR3 length: 14 amino acids. The CDR3 DNA sequence: TGTGCCAGCAGTGGACAGGTTGCTAATGAAAAACTGTTTTTT. This sequence encodes CASSGQVANEKLFF.

This clone showed up just a few times. This chain joins TRBV28 and TRBJ2-3; TRBD1 might be the D (6 bases). Per the germline V gene, CDR1 is MDHEN and CDR2 is SYDVKM. V lost 6 bases and J 1 base, leaving 14 bases between the germline ends. This CDR3 contains 15 residues. In nucleotides, the CDR3 is TGTGCCAGCAGCGGACAGTCCCGGGGCACAGATACGCAGTATTTT. Its protein is CASSGQSRGTDTQYF. Filled out from reference TRBV28 and TRBJ2-3, the complete variable domain reads DVKVTQSSRYLVKRTGEKVFLECVQDMDHENMFWYRQDPGLGLRLIYFSYDVKMKEKGDIPEGYSVSREKKERFSLILESASTNQTSMYLCASSGQSRGTDTQYFGPGTRLTVL.

The CDR3, as DNA: TGTGCCAGCAGCTTGGCCGGGGGGCGCGTCTCCTACGAGCAGTACTTC. Protein: CASSLAGGRVSYEQYF. The J gene is TRBJ2-7, the V gene TRBV5-6; TRBD2 might be the D (7 bases). V lost 0 bases to trimming and J lost 0 bases, with 13 bases between them. Germline V lookup: CDR1 SGHDT, CDR2 YYEEEE. This CDR3 is built from 16 residues.

The V call is TRBV5-1, the J call TRBJ2-7; D is possibly TRBD1 (5 bases). V was shortened by 4 bases and J by 3 bases, with 20 bases between the two germline ends. Germline lookup yields CDR1 SGHRS and CDR2 YFSETQ. This CDR3 has 16 amino acids. CDR3 sequence: CASSTGGRSIVYEQYF. In nucleotides, the CDR3 is TGCGCCAGCAGCACAGGTGGACGGTCCATAGTCTACGAGCAGTACTTC.

On this clone: It differs at one base from a far larger clone, so likely a read error. As DNA, the CDR3 is TGTGCCGGCGGACAGAAGAACGCCGGGGAGCTGTTTTTT. Amino acid sequence: CAGGQKNAGELFF. The chain joins TRBV6-1 to TRBJ2-2, with D tentatively TRBD1 (6 bases). Germline V gene lookup returns CDR1 MNHNS and CDR2 SASEGT. The CDR3 covers 13 residues.

This clone appeared many times. V usage is TRBV11-2 and J usage is TRBJ2-5, with D tentatively TRBD2 (5 bases). With 5 bases removed from V and 5 bases from J, the gap between germline ends came to 18 bases. The germline gives CDR1 SGHAT, CDR2 FQNNGV. The CDR3 runs to 15 residues. CDR3 amino acids: CASSTRQVGGETQYF. DNA of the CDR3: TGTGCCAGCAGCACCCGGCAGGTCGGCGGGGAGACCCAGTACTTC.

There are many counts of this clone. The chain joins TRBV27 to TRBJ2-7, with TRBD1 as a possible D gene (6 bases). The CDR3 runs to 17 residues. Trimming took off 6 bases at V and 0 bases at J, with 21 bases between the two ends. Germline V gene data show CDR1 as MNHEY and CDR2 as SMNVEV (reference sequence). The CDR3: CASSPDSYPLNSYEQYF. The CDR3 DNA sequence: TGTGCCAGCAGCCCGGACAGTTACCCGCTTAACTCCTACGAGCAGTACTTC.

This clone was observed once. The chain recombines TRBV5-1 with TRBJ2-3; TRBD2 agrees at 9 bases. Germline V lookup: CDR1 SGHRS, CDR2 YFSETQ. V shed 0 bases and J 6 bases; nucleotides not matched to a gene: 11. The CDR3 is 17 residues long. The CDR3: CASSLGRGRASADTQYF. In nucleotides, the CDR3 is TGCGCCAGCAGCTTGGGTCGCGGGAGGGCCTCTGCGGATACGCAGTATTTT.

The gene calls are TRBV2 and TRBJ1-5, with D possibly matching TRBD1 (5 bases). V was clipped by 9 bases and J by 5 bases, with 17 bases between them. The CDR3 runs 14 residues. Germline V gene data show CDR1 as SNHLY and CDR2 as FYNNEI. CDR3 bases: TGTGCCAGTCGAGCAGGGAGCAGGTATCAGCCCCAGCATTTT. Its translation: CASRAGSRYQPQHF.

The rearrangement links TRBV5-1 to TRBJ2-5; 9 bases map to TRBD2. V lost 4 bases to trimming and J lost 5 bases; unmatched junction nucleotides: 6. Germline CDR1 reads SGHRS; CDR2 reads YFSETQ. The CDR3 consists of 14 residues. The chain's CDR3 is CASSPRGGEETQYF. CDR3 nucleotides: TGCGCCAGCAGCCCGCGGGGGGGCGAGGAGACCCAGTACTTC.

V usage is TRBV11-2 and J usage is TRBJ2-1; D not certain. Germline V gene data show CDR1 as SGHAT and CDR2 as FQNNGV. The CDR3 is 12 amino acids. V dropped 3 bases and J dropped 9 bases, with 9 bases sitting between them. The chain's CDR3 is CASSFVQTEQFF. The CDR3 DNA reads TGTGCCAGCAGCTTCGTTCAGACTGAGCAGTTCTTC. Variable domain in full (rest from reference TRBV11-2 and TRBJ2-1): EAGVAQSPRYKIIEKRQSVAFWCNPISGHATLYWYQQILGQGPKLLIQFQNNGVVDDSQLPKDRFSAERLKGVDSTLKIQPAKLEDSAVYLCASSFVQTEQFFGPGTRLTVL.

About this clone itself: Other DNA sequences in the sample encode the same CDR3. V gene TRBV6-5 combines with J gene TRBJ2-5; D is uncertain. Germline-derived CDR1 and CDR2 are MNHEY and SVGAGI. V lost 1 base and J 5 bases, leaving 2 bases between the germline ends. The CDR3 runs to 11 residues. CDR3 bases: TGTGCCAGCAGTTACTTGGAGACCCAGTACTTC. Protein: CASSYLETQYF.

The chain links TRBV7-2 to TRBJ1-5; no clear D. The CDR3 loop spans 16 amino acids. Trimming removed 1 base from V and 5 bases from J, with 15 bases in between. Germline assignment: CDR1 SGHTA and CDR2 FQGNSA. CDR3 loop: CASSLDAVSSYQPQHF. The CDR3 DNA reads TGTGCCAGCAGCTTAGATGCCGTTAGCTCATATCAGCCCCAGCATTTT.